The sequence of this TCR beta chain was determined in a study of blood T cells in healthy people across ages. This CDR3 region has 15 residues. V shed 3 bases and J shed 2 bases, with 13 bases lying between them. Germline CDR1 is KGHSH and CDR2 is LQKENI. On this clonotype: Its antigen remains unknown.

It was with a sample-barcoded 5' primer and a J-beta primer mix that a second PCR of roughly 7 to 12 cycles was run. Per sample, CDR3-containing paired-end reads numbered at least 2.5 million. Using its own MiXCR run on the 5' RACE reads, TCRdb lists one record per CDR3 protein. The table includes approximately 1.5 million distinct CDR3 sequences, 35% to 45% detected once. Study-wide results and caveats: There was a strong correlation between TCR beta diversity and naive T cell percentage. Age showed a roughly linear inverse relationship with TCR beta diversity per million T cells.

Extraction of total RNA produced a minimum of 6 micrograms from each sample. This TCR derives from a woman aged 18-29 years in good health. The gene calls are TRBV18 and TRBJ2-5; a weak D match, TRBD2 (6 bases). The sequencing sample was made of blood. The CDR3 coding sequence is TGTGCCAGCTCACCGAGGGCGGGGCCACAAGAGACCCAGTACTTC. This translates into CASSPRAGPQETQYF. The variable domain in full, with the rest retrieved from reference TRBV18 and TRBJ2-5, is NAGVMQNPRHLVRRRGQEARLRCSPMKGHSHVYWYRQLPEEGLKFMVYLQKENIIDESGMPKERFSAEFPKEGPSILRIQQVVRGDSAAYFCASSPRAGPQETQYFGPGTRLLVL.